This T cell receptor beta chain was profiled in a study of T cell responses to AZD1222 COVID-19 vaccine. Study conclusions and caveats: Clonal diversity was possibly underestimated, and white British individuals and females predominated among donors. Repertoires were obtained solely post-peak T cell response.

Method: immunoSEQ multiplex PCR; TCRdb's copy keeps in-frame clones and lacks some. The sample has approximately 100,000 clones, around 87% seen once. As regards this clone: Antigen unknown. One end of the junction is discordant with germline, which a read error may explain.

The TCR was taken from an adult who received the AZD1222 COVID-19 vaccine. The sample in question was peripheral blood, obtained 28 days after the second AZD1222 dose.

CDR3 coding DNA: TGTGCCAGCAGCCTAACACCAGATACGCAGTATTTT. Its protein is CASSLTPDTQYF. V usage is TRBV7-3 and J usage is TRBJ2-3; D ambiguous. Germline loops: CDR1 SGHTA, CDR2 FQGTGA. CDR3 length: 12 amino acids.